This note documents a single TCR beta chain sequence. In the PCR, 60 Vbeta and 13 Jbeta primers were used. Some clones are missing from TCRdb's copy, which holds only in-frame ones; the method was immunoSEQ multiplex PCR. The profile covers some 150,000 clones, with roughly 75% appearing a single time and more than 2.5% taken by the ten largest. The J segment lost 0 bases and the V segment lost 5 bases, leaving 10 bases of the junction unmatched. Germline values: CDR1 SGHAT, CDR2 FQDESV (reference sequence). The CDR3 is 16 amino acids. The data were obtained in a study of cytomegalovirus exposure and HLA in healthy donors.

V usage is TRBV11-1 and J usage is TRBJ2-7, with TRBD2 identical over 7 bases. Sequencing input: PBMCs. The TCR sequence derives from a man between 35 and 55 years old in good health and CMV-seronegative. CDR3 coding DNA: TGTGCCAGCAGCAAGCAACGAGCGGGGTCCTCCTACGAGCAGTACTTC. It codes for CASSKQRAGSSYEQYF.